A single sample is the source of the 9 T cell receptor beta chains below, sequenced in a study of identical twins. A single record per CDR3 protein comes from TCRdb applying MiXCR to the 5' RACE reads. The sample lists some 630,000 distinct CDR3 sequences; less than 9% were seen once. These data were also filed under a second study, of yellow fever vaccine responses in identical twins.

The specimen sequenced was PBMCs. The receptors were gathered from a woman aged 18-30 years in good health.

Only a few counts were recorded for this clonotype. The chain recombines TRBV3-1 with TRBJ2-1; 13 positions match TRBD2. CDR1 is LGHDT, CDR2 YNNKEL, per germline (reference sequence). The CDR3 sequence is 15 residues long. With 5 bases clipped from V and 8 bases from J, the junction kept 6 bases outside the gene matches. The CDR3 loop reads CASSTGTSGKDEQFF. Here the CDR3 DNA reads TGTGCCAGCAGCACCGGGACTAGCGGGAAGGATGAGCAGTTCTTC.

This clonotype was picked up many times. V gene TRBV6-1 combines with J gene TRBJ2-5; D may be TRBD2 (7 bases). Between the trimmed V and J ends, which lost 8 bases and 0 bases, there was a span of 16 bases. This CDR3 has 15 amino acids. Germline CDR1 MNHNS, CDR2 SASEGT. The CDR3 region has the DNA TGTGCCAGCTCAGAATGGGGGGGCCACCAAGAGACCCAGTACTTC. Residues: CASSEWGGHQETQYF.

The V call is TRBV12-3 or TRBV12-4, the J call TRBJ2-5; D is perhaps TRBD2 (5 bases). V lost 6 bases and J 5 bases, leaving 13 bases between the germline ends. The CDR3 runs to 13 residues. For the CDR3, the DNA is TGTGCCAGCAGCCCCGGGGTTCCGGAGACCCAGTACTTC. It is translated as CASSPGVPETQYF.

The sample holds a few counts of this clonotype. CDR3 DNA sequence: TGTGCCAGCAGCCCTCAGGGGATTGCGACCCAGTACTTC. Its protein product is CASSPQGIATQYF. This chain uses TRBV7-9 with TRBJ2-5, with TRBD1 as a possible D gene (6 bases). The CDR3 contains 13 residues. Trimming took off 5 bases at V and 7 bases at J, with 14 bases between the two ends. Germline V gene data show CDR1 as SEHNR and CDR2 as FQNEAQ (reference sequence).

This clonotype has ten or more counts. V and J are TRBV10-3 and TRBJ2-3; D not certain. The germline V gene encodes CDR1 ENHRY and CDR2 SYGVKD. The CDR3 contains 14 residues. Trimming took off 2 bases at V and 5 bases at J, with 11 bases between the two ends. The chain's CDR3 is CAISEGPTGDTQYF. DNA of the CDR3: TGTGCCATCAGTGAGGGACCGACGGGAGATACGCAGTATTTT.

This clonotype has a handful of counts. The CDR3 coding sequence is TGCAGTGCAGGACAGGGGGCTGGCTACACCTTC. This translates into CSAGQGAGYTF. The chain carries TRBV20-1 and TRBJ1-2; 11 positions match TRBD1. V lost 6 bases to trimming and J lost 7 bases; unmatched junction nucleotides: 1. Per the germline V gene, CDR1 is DFQATT and CDR2 is SNEGSKA (reference sequence). The CDR3 covers 11 residues.

This clonotype has just a few counts. The chain couples TRBV7-2 to TRBJ2-7; D is unresolved. Germline V CDR1 and CDR2: SGHTA, FQGNSA. V was clipped by 2 bases and J by 0 bases, with 11 bases between them. This CDR3 has 15 residues. CDR3: CASSLTSQDSYEQYF. The CDR3 DNA reads TGTGCCAGCAGCTTAACTTCGCAGGACTCCTACGAGCAGTACTTC.

This clonotype has more than one count but fewer than ten. The V gene is TRBV24-1, the J gene TRBJ2-5; D unresolved. The ends were cut back, 1 base at V and 5 bases at J, with 13 bases in the middle. CDR1 is KGHDR and CDR2 is SFDVKD in the germline V gene. This CDR3 contains 15 residues. In DNA form, the CDR3 reads TGTGCCACCAGTGATTTTGGCACCACGAGGGAGACCCAGTACTTC. Its protein product is CATSDFGTTRETQYF.

This clonotype was observed a few times. This chain links TRBV4-1 with TRBJ2-7; TRBD1 might be the D (5 bases). V was trimmed by 0 bases and J by 6 bases, leaving 18 bases between them. Germline CDR1 is MGHRA and CDR2 is YSYEKL. The CDR3 spans 16 residues. CDR3: CASSQDLGQGRGEQYV. In DNA form, the CDR3 reads TGCGCCAGCAGCCAAGATTTGGGTCAGGGTCGCGGCGAGCAGTACGTC.